Presented here are 24 T cell receptor beta chains from one specimen sequenced in a study of response to subunit inactivated influenza vaccine. TCRdb reanalysed the RT-PCR reads using MiXCR and keeps one entry per CDR3 protein. The sample gives approximately 700,000 distinct CDR3 sequences, 15% to 18% of which show up once; under 14% is in the top ten. The source material was PBMCs from blood, sampled roughly 12 days after vaccination. The receptor set was obtained from a man aged 50 or older who received an inactivated influenza vaccine.

The chain recombines TRBV28 with TRBJ2-3; 10 bases are shared with TRBD1. The germline V gene encodes CDR1 MDHEN and CDR2 SYDVKM. The CDR3 loop spans 15 amino acids. V trimming: 7 bases; J trimming: 2 bases; junction bases outside the gene matches: 6. The CDR3 sequence is CASTSDRGPTDTQYF. CDR3 coding DNA: TGTGCCAGCACCTCCGACAGGGGGCCCACAGATACGCAGTATTTT.

This sequence joins TRBV9 and TRBJ2-2; D remains unclear. Germline-derived CDR1 and CDR2 are SGDLS and YYNGEE. The CDR3 has 15 residues. Trimming took off 0 bases at V and 6 bases at J, with 12 bases between the two ends. The CDR3 DNA sequence: TGTGCCAGCAGCGTAGCCAGCAATTGGCCCGGGGAGCTGTTTTTT. Translation: CASSVASNWPGELFF.

The sample holds many counts of this clonotype. The chain uses TRBV10-3 and TRBJ2-2; D is undetermined. The V end was cut by 3 bases, the J end by 6 bases, with 8 bases between. This CDR3 contains 13 residues. Germline CDR1 reads ENHRY; CDR2 reads SYGVKD. CDR3 nucleotide sequence: TGTGCCATCAGTGAACGTGGTCCCGGGGAGCTGTTTTTT. Translating it yields CAISERGPGELFF.

The chain employs TRBV2 and TRBJ2-2; D is perhaps TRBD1 or TRBD2 (5 bases each). V lost 7 bases, J lost 3 bases, and 9 bases lay in between. Germline CDR1 reads SNHLY; CDR2 reads FYNNEI. This CDR3 region has 13 residues. The chain's CDR3 is CASKLGDTGELFF. In nucleotides, the CDR3 is TGTGCCAGCAAGCTGGGGGACACCGGGGAGCTGTTTTTT. The variable domain in full, completed from reference TRBV2 and TRBJ2-2, reads EPEVTQTPSHQVTQMGQEVILRCVPISNHLYFYWYRQILGQKVEFLVSFYNNEISEKSEIFDDQFSVERPDGSNFTLKIRSTKLEDSAMYFCASKLGDTGELFFGEGSRLTVL.

This clonotype was recorded only once. CDR3 in amino acids: CASSLTGGSYNSPLHF. CDR3 DNA: TGCGCCAGCAGCTTGACAGGGGGCTCCTATAATTCACCCCTCCACTTT. The chain joins TRBV5-1 to TRBJ1-6; 8 bases are a match to TRBD1. The CDR3 contains 16 residues. Germline CDR1 SGHRS, CDR2 YFSETQ. V trimming: 1 base; J trimming: 0 bases; junction bases outside the gene matches: 0.

The chain employs TRBV7-9 and TRBJ1-2; D is unclear. Germline lookup yields CDR1 SEHNR and CDR2 FQNEAQ (reference sequence). V lost 1 base and J lost 4, with 19 bases in between. The CDR3 is 17 amino acids. CDR3: CASSLGVQARGSYGYTF. The CDR3 coding sequence is TGTGCCAGCAGCTTAGGGGTTCAGGCCCGGGGTAGCTATGGCTACACCTTC.

This clonotype was counted at least ten times. The chain couples TRBV2 to TRBJ2-7, with D perhaps matching TRBD2 (6 bases). This CDR3 comprises 14 residues. The V gene lost 3 bases and the J gene lost 3 bases, with 12 bases spanning the gap. Germline CDR1 reads SNHLY; CDR2 reads FYNNEI. The DNA of the CDR3 is TGTGCCAGCAGTGAGGGGAGTAGCGGCTACGAGCAGTACTTC. Protein sequence: CASSEGSSGYEQYF.

This clonotype has ten or more counts. The rearrangement uses TRBV10-3 and TRBJ1-5; D is undetermined. The V gene's germline CDR1 is ENHRY and CDR2 SYGVKD. Trimming took 3 bases from V and 1 from J, leaving 4 bases between them. CDR3 length: 13 amino acids. CDR3 coding DNA: TGTGCCATCAGTGAATCGAGCAATCAGCCCCAGCATTTT. Amino acid sequence: CAISESSNQPQHF.

This clonotype was counted many times. The chain employs TRBV12-3 or TRBV12-4 and TRBJ1-1, with D hard to call. CDR3 length equals 13 residues. V was shortened by 6 bases and J by 0 bases, with 8 bases between the two germline ends. Here the CDR3 DNA reads TGTGCCAGCAGCCGCCTTCTGAACACTGAAGCTTTCTTT. As protein: CASSRLLNTEAFF.

Only a few counts were recorded for this clonotype. V usage is TRBV6-2 or TRBV6-3 and J usage is TRBJ2-2; perhaps TRBD1 as D (6 bases). Deletions cut 6 bases from V and 5 bases from J, with 16 bases between. The CDR3 consists of 15 residues. CDR1 and CDR2 from the germline V gene are MNHEY and SVGEGT. CDR3 residues: CASRLQGMGTGELFF. CDR3 coding DNA: TGTGCCAGCAGACTACAGGGTATGGGGACCGGGGAGCTGTTTTTT.

Only a few counts were recorded for this clonotype. The rearrangement uses TRBV29-1 and TRBJ1-2; no clear D gene. The V end lost 5 bases, the J end lost 5 bases, and 27 bases lay between the germline ends. The CDR3 is made up of 17 amino acids. CDR1 SQVTM and CDR2 ANQGSEA come from the germline V gene. The CDR3 bases are TGCAGCGTTTCTGCTTGGGTCCCAACCATTTCCCTATATGGCTACACCTTC. Protein: CSVSAWVPTISLYGYTF.

The chain is built from TRBV20-1 and TRBJ2-7; 9 nucleotides match TRBD1. Trimming at V came to 5 bases and at J to 10 bases, leaving 9 bases not matched to a gene. There are 12 residues in the CDR3. In germline, CDR1 is DFQATT, CDR2 SNEGSKA (reference sequence). In DNA, the CDR3 is TGCAGTGCTTACCGGGACAGGGAGAATCAGTACTTC. It yields the protein CSAYRDRENQYF.

The chain joins TRBV12-3 or TRBV12-4 to TRBJ1-5, with D perhaps TRBD1 (5 bases). The CDR3 has 12 amino acids. V lost 2 bases and J 7 bases, leaving 6 bases between the germline ends. The CDR3 DNA is TGTGCCAGCAGTTTACAGGGACAGCCCCAGCATTTT. As protein: CASSLQGQPQHF.

In DNA form, the CDR3 reads TGTGCCAGCAGCATTGGACAGACACAAGAGACCCAGTACTTC. Amino acid sequence: CASSIGQTQETQYF. This rearrangement joins TRBV4-2 to TRBJ2-5; D is perhaps TRBD1 (6 bases). CDR1 and CDR2 (germline): LGHNA, YNFKEQ. The V end lost 5 bases, the J end lost 2 bases, and 12 bases lay between the germline ends. There are 14 residues in the CDR3.

The chain uses TRBV6-6 and TRBJ1-1; unclear D gene. The V gene lost 6 bases and the J gene lost 0 bases, with 8 bases spanning the gap. Germline lookup yields CDR1 MNHNY and CDR2 SVGAGI (reference sequence). This CDR3 has 13 amino acids. The CDR3 spells CASRTGVNTEAFF. The CDR3 region has the DNA TGTGCCAGCAGGACCGGGGTGAACACTGAAGCTTTCTTT.

This clonotype has a handful of counts. V usage is TRBV10-3 and J usage is TRBJ2-1; 9 bases map to TRBD2. This CDR3 is 17 amino acids long. The trim removed 0 bases at V and 4 bases at J, leaving 7 bases unmatched. Germline V gene sequence: CDR1 ENHRY, CDR2 SYGVKD. The chain's CDR3 is CAISESSGGGAYNEQFF. In DNA form, the CDR3 reads TGTGCCATCAGTGAGTCGAGCGGCGGGGGGGCTTACAATGAGCAGTTCTTC.

This clonotype was picked up many times. V and J are TRBV20-1 and TRBJ2-3, with 10 nucleotides matching TRBD2. Trimming took 4 bases from V and 3 from J; bases not matched to a gene: 7. Germline assignment: CDR1 DFQATT and CDR2 SNEGSKA (reference sequence). The CDR3 covers 15 residues. CDR3 sequence reads: CSATDSGRKTDTQYF. CDR3 in DNA: TGCAGTGCTACTGATAGCGGGAGGAAAACAGATACGCAGTATTTT.

The genes are TRBV4-1 and TRBJ2-7; D is tentatively TRBD1 or TRBD2 (6 bases each). Germline V CDR1 and CDR2: MGHRA, YSYEKL. The ends were cut back, 0 bases at V and 7 bases at J, with 22 bases in the middle. The CDR3 loop spans 17 amino acids. CDR3 loop: CASSQDEPGEAVWEQYF. CDR3 coding DNA: TGCGCCAGCAGCCAAGATGAGCCAGGGGAGGCTGTGTGGGAGCAGTACTTC.

This clonotype appeared a few times. This chain's CDR3 is CASSPHGQYQETQYF. Here the CDR3 DNA reads TGTGCCAGCAGCCCACACGGGCAGTACCAAGAGACCCAGTACTTC. The chain links TRBV6-1 to TRBJ2-5, with D hard to call. The germline V and J ends were trimmed by 6 bases and 0 bases, with 14 bases remaining between them. Germline V lookup: CDR1 MNHNS, CDR2 SASEGT. The CDR3 extends over 15 amino acids.

The rearrangement joins TRBV7-3 to TRBJ1-1; TRBD1 matches at 10 bases. Germline CDR1 and CDR2: SGHTA and FQGTGA. The CDR3 loop spans 12 amino acids. Germline trimming cut 2 bases from V and 11 bases from J; bases unmatched to any gene: 2. In DNA, the CDR3 is TGTGCCAGCAGCTTAGGGACAGGGGACGCTTTCTTT. Its translation: CASSLGTGDAFF.

The V and J genes are TRBV4-3 and TRBJ2-7, with D perhaps matching TRBD1 (6 bases). The CDR3 runs 15 residues. In germline, CDR1 is LGHNA, CDR2 YSLEER. V was trimmed by 1 base and J by 6 bases, leaving 16 bases between them. The CDR3, as DNA: TGCGCCAGCAGCCAAGTACGGTCGCAGGGGTTCGAGCAGTACTTC. This codes for CASSQVRSQGFEQYF.

The gene calls are TRBV7-8 and TRBJ2-7; 9 bases are shared with TRBD1. With V trimmed by 2 bases and J by 7 bases, 12 bases remained unmatched. The CDR3 has 16 residues. The germline CDR1 and CDR2 sequences are SGHVS and FQNEAQ. For the CDR3, the DNA is TGTGCCAGCAGCTTACGAGCACAGGGGGCATCGGGGGAGCAGTACTTC. Translated, it gives CASSLRAQGASGEQYF.

This clonotype appeared a few times. The genes are TRBV30 and TRBJ2-1; D is possibly TRBD1 (6 bases). Deletions cut 0 bases from V and 6 bases from J, with 9 bases between. The CDR3 is made up of 13 amino acids. Germline CDR1 reads GTSNPN; CDR2 reads SVGIG (reference sequence). The CDR3 DNA follows: TGTGCCTGGAGTGTACAGGGAGTCAATGAGCAGTTCTTC. It encodes CAWSVQGVNEQFF.

CDR3 bases: TGTGCCAGCAATGAAGCTTTCTTT. This gives the protein CASNEAFF. V usage is TRBV7-9 and J usage is TRBJ1-1, with no clear D. V lost 7 bases to trimming and J lost 7 bases, with 1 base between them. CDR1 and CDR2 from the germline V gene are SEHNR and FQNEAQ (reference sequence). The CDR3 is 8 amino acids.